A single sample gave rise to the 20 T cell receptor beta chains below, sequenced in a study of T cell repertoires in cytomegalovirus infection. The antigens these receptors bind are not known. MiXCR was run by TCRdb on the reads, yielding one entry per CDR3 protein. The sample includes roughly 310,000 distinct CDR3 sequences, roughly 29% of them seen just once. This material consisted of cultured PBMCs, taken from culture after CMV antigen stimulation. The receptors originated from a human donor in good health (CMV status not recorded). Some clones in this sample may be carry-over from other donors' samples.

The chain has TRBV2 and TRBJ1-2, with D maybe TRBD1 (5 bases). Germline CDR1 is SNHLY and CDR2 is FYNNEI. The CDR3 totals 14 residues. Trimming pared 3 bases from V and 8 bases from J, leaving 16 bases between. CDR3 DNA: TGTGCCAGCAGTGAGCAGGGAGGTGAGAAGGGCTACACCTTC. Amino acid sequence: CASSEQGGEKGYTF.

This clonotype has a handful of counts. This chain joins TRBV18 and TRBJ1-4, with D possibly matching TRBD1 (6 bases). The CDR3 is 16 amino acids. The ends were cut back, 4 bases at V and 6 bases at J, with 18 bases in the middle. The germline CDR1 and CDR2 sequences are KGHSH and LQKENI. In nucleotides, the CDR3 is TGTGCCAGCTCACGCAATCCCCAGGGGTCCCATGAAAAACTGTTTTTT. It encodes CASSRNPQGSHEKLFF.

The chain links TRBV20-1 to TRBJ1-1; D possibly corresponds to TRBD1 (5 bases). CDR3 length equals 14 residues. Germline assignment: CDR1 DFQATT and CDR2 SNEGSKA (reference sequence). The germline V and J ends were trimmed by 2 bases and 5 bases, with 15 bases remaining between them. CDR3 protein: CSARRRGWETEAFF. CDR3 DNA: TGCAGTGCTAGAAGGAGGGGCTGGGAGACTGAAGCTTTCTTT.

The table lists this clonotype with a few counts. This chain links TRBV13 with TRBJ2-3; TRBD2 aligns across 8 bases. The V segment lost 4 bases and the J segment 4 bases; nucleotides outside the gene matches: 19. Germline lookup yields CDR1 PRHDT and CDR2 FYEKMQ (reference sequence). CDR3 length: 19 amino acids. The CDR3 DNA reads TGTGCCAGCAGCTCCTCCTTAGTAGCGGGGAATCCCGTACCAGATACGCAGTATTTT. The encoded protein is CASSSSLVAGNPVPDTQYF. The whole variable domain, filled in from reference TRBV13 and TRBJ2-3, reads AAGVIQSPRHLIKEKRETATLKCYPIPRHDTVYWYQQGPGQDPQFLISFYEKMQSDKGSIPDRFSAQQFSDYHSELNMSSLELGDSALYFCASSSSLVAGNPVPDTQYFGPGTRLTVL.

This clonotype occurred many times. The rearrangement links TRBV20-1 to TRBJ2-7, with TRBD2 identical over 10 bases. The junction had 5 bases not matched to a gene; V was cut back by 6 bases and J by 0 bases. The CDR3 sequence is 14 residues long. Germline CDR1 and CDR2: DFQATT and SNEGSKA (reference sequence). CDR3 in amino acids: CSAPTSGSSYEQYF. The DNA for the CDR3 is TGCAGTGCCCCGACTAGCGGGTCCTCCTACGAGCAGTACTTC.

The chain carries TRBV7-2 and TRBJ1-2, with D uncertain. V shed 5 bases and J shed 0 bases, with 10 bases lying between them. The germline CDR1 and CDR2 sequences are SGHTA and FQGNSA. The CDR3 consists of 14 residues. This CDR3 is CASSPMRSNYGYTF. CDR3 DNA: TGTGCCAGCAGCCCCATGAGGTCTAACTATGGCTACACCTTC.

This clonotype was seen a few times. The chain couples TRBV12-5 to TRBJ1-2; D is perhaps TRBD1 (5 bases). Germline V gene data show CDR1 as LGHNT and CDR2 as FRNRAP. The CDR3 runs 12 residues. V lost 6 bases to trimming and J lost 8 bases, with 13 bases between them. CDR3 amino acids: CASGPAGDGYTF. CDR3 nucleotides: TGTGCTAGTGGCCCGGCGGGGGACGGCTACACCTTC.

The chain combines TRBV11-2 with TRBJ2-1, with 12 bases identical to TRBD2. The germline gives CDR1 SGHAT, CDR2 FQNNGV. This CDR3 region has 15 residues. Losses at the gene ends were 6 bases for V and 3 bases for J; bases not matched to a gene: 3. The chain's CDR3 is CASRRTSGDYNEQFF. CDR3 coding DNA: TGTGCCAGCAGGCGGACTAGCGGGGACTACAATGAGCAGTTCTTC.

The rearrangement links TRBV7-2 to TRBJ2-5, with a tentative D call TRBD2 (5 bases). Germline V gives CDR1 SGHTA, CDR2 FQGNSA. V was shortened by 5 bases and J by 4 bases, with 20 bases between the two germline ends. The CDR3 extends over 16 amino acids. The CDR3 reads CASSPSASYRGETQYF. The CDR3, as DNA: TGTGCCAGCAGCCCGTCCGCCTCCTATCGGGGAGAGACCCAGTACTTC. The full variable domain, its missing parts supplied by reference TRBV7-2 and TRBJ2-5, is GAGVSQSPSNKVTEKGKDVELRCDPISGHTALYWYRQSLGQGLEFLIYFQGNSAPDKSGLPSDRFSAERTGGSVSTLTIQRTQQEDSAVYLCASSPSASYRGETQYFGPGTRLLVL.

This clonotype has a count of ten or more. The V call is TRBV7-8, the J call TRBJ1-4; possibly TRBD1 for D (6 bases). The CDR3 totals 16 residues. Germline V gene sequence: CDR1 SGHVS, CDR2 FQNEAQ. Trimming pared 5 bases from V and 8 bases from J, leaving 21 bases between. CDR3 nucleotide sequence: TGTGCCAGCAGCCCGCGCATGGGGGCTGGCTGGGAAAAACTGTTTTTT. It codes for CASSPRMGAGWEKLFF.

V gene TRBV7-6 combines with J gene TRBJ2-1, with no clear D. The V gene lost 0 bases and the J gene lost 8 bases, with 8 bases spanning the gap. The CDR3 spans 13 residues. Per the germline V gene, CDR1 is SGHVS and CDR2 is FNYEAQ. The CDR3 sequence is CASSLAVGDEQFF. The DNA of the CDR3 is TGTGCCAGCAGCTTAGCGGTTGGCGATGAGCAGTTCTTC.

This chain links TRBV7-3 with TRBJ2-5; 10 bases fit TRBD2. V lost 1 base, J lost 3 bases, and 5 bases stayed unmatched. This CDR3 comprises 16 residues. Germline V lookup: CDR1 SGHTA, CDR2 FQGTGA. The CDR3 here is CASSLMPLAGEETQYF. The DNA of the CDR3 is TGTGCCAGCAGCTTAATGCCCCTAGCGGGGGAAGAGACCCAGTACTTC.

This clonotype occurred a few times. Here the CDR3 reads CSASPSLQPAYGYTF. Written as DNA, the CDR3 is TGCAGTGCTAGCCCCTCGCTACAACCCGCCTATGGCTACACCTTC. The V and J genes are TRBV20-1 and TRBJ1-2; D gene uncertain. V was cut by 3 bases and J by 4 bases, with 18 bases left in between. The V gene's germline CDR1 is DFQATT and CDR2 SNEGSKA (reference sequence). The CDR3 spans 15 residues.

The chain combines TRBV24-1 with TRBJ2-1; the D gene is possibly TRBD1 (6 bases). CDR1 and CDR2 from the germline V gene are KGHDR and SFDVKD. V was cut by 1 base and J by 5 bases, with 11 bases left in between. This CDR3 is 15 amino acids long. This CDR3 reads CATSDFGQGHNEQFF. CDR3 nucleotides: TGTGCCACCAGTGATTTCGGGCAGGGGCACAATGAGCAGTTCTTC.

The table lists this clonotype with a few counts. The J gene is TRBJ1-4, the V gene TRBV27; D is undetermined. The V end was cut by 1 base, the J end by 0 bases, with 9 bases between. The germline CDR1 and CDR2 sequences are MNHEY and SMNVEV (reference sequence). The CDR3 runs to 16 residues. DNA for the CDR3: TGTGCCAGCAGTTTATGGGCAGCTTCAACTAATGAAAAACTGTTTTTT. Encoded protein: CASSLWAASTNEKLFF.

The chain combines TRBV7-7 with TRBJ1-1; maybe TRBD1 (6 bases). CDR1 is SSHAT, CDR2 FNYEAQ, per germline (reference sequence). V was pared by 8 bases and J by 3 bases, with 16 bases between. This CDR3 is built from 14 residues. The CDR3 sequence is CASPGGGQHTEAFF. CDR3 coding DNA: TGTGCCAGCCCCGGCGGGGGGCAGCACACTGAAGCTTTCTTT. The whole variable domain, filled in from reference TRBV7-7 and TRBJ1-1, reads GAGVSQSPRYKVTKRGQDVTLRCDPISSHATLYWYQQALGQGPEFLTYFNYEAQPDKSGLPSDRFSAERPEGSISTLTIQRTEQRDSAMYRCASPGGGQHTEAFFGQGTRLTVV.

V is TRBV6-1 and J is TRBJ1-6, with 9 bases fitting TRBD1. CDR1 is MNHNS and CDR2 is SASEGT in the germline V gene. V was clipped by 6 bases and J by 10 bases; unmatched bases: 4. This CDR3 comprises 13 residues. CDR3 protein: CASSRDRESPLHF. CDR3 nucleotide sequence: TGTGCCAGCAGCCGGGACAGGGAATCACCCCTCCACTTT.

Only a few counts were recorded for this clonotype. J is TRBJ1-5 and V is TRBV12-3 or TRBV12-4, with D unresolved. The length of the CDR3 is 17 residues. Trimming removed 2 bases at V and 0 bases at J, with 14 bases between. CDR3 sequence: CASSLNYGTNSNQPQHF. The CDR3, as DNA: TGTGCCAGCAGTTTAAATTACGGAACAAATAGCAATCAGCCCCAGCATTTT.

This clonotype was seen more than once but under ten times. The chain recombines TRBV27 with TRBJ2-3, with TRBD1 identical over 12 bases. This CDR3 spans 15 amino acids. CDR1 and CDR2 from the germline V gene are MNHEY and SMNVEV (reference sequence). V trimming: 2 bases; J trimming: 6 bases; junction bases outside the gene matches: 3. CDR3 loop: CASSLGTGGRDTQYF. Here the CDR3 DNA reads TGTGCCAGCAGTTTAGGGACAGGGGGCAGGGATACGCAGTATTTT.

V gene TRBV5-1 combines with J gene TRBJ2-5; D is unclear. Germline V gives CDR1 SGHRS, CDR2 YFSETQ. V gave up 5 bases and J gave up 5 bases, with 16 bases separating them. The CDR3 covers 14 residues. CDR3 DNA: TGCGCCAGCAGTTTTGACGTTGATCCGGAGACCCAGTACTTC. Protein: CASSFDVDPETQYF.